This TCR beta chain emerged from a study of blood T cell repertoires in COVID-19. Whole-study context: The analysed material was cDNA or gDNA that came from T cells, B-cell-depleted T cells, or PBMCs.

Only in-frame clones appear in the TCRdb table, and some are missing; sequencing was by immunoSEQ multiplex PCR. The repertoire holds fewer than 350,000 clones, with around 85% as singletons. CDR3 length equals 13 residues. J lost 1 base, V lost 6 bases, and 2 bases had no gene match. Study members were between roughly 18 and 89 years old and lived in 24 US regions. Cohort 3 donors were reported recovered after two negative PCRs, clearance, or symptom resolution. This clonotype was obtained from a young man who had recovered from COVID-19. The chain employs TRBV12-3 or TRBV12-4 and TRBJ2-7; TRBD1 matches at 8 bases. The sample taken for sequencing was PBMCs or T cells enriched from blood (not recorded which). This CDR3 is CASRGTGSYEQYF. In DNA, the CDR3 is TGTGCCAGCAGGGGGACAGGTTCCTACGAGCAGTACTTC.